One sample yielded the 3 T cell receptor beta chains listed below, sequenced in a study of PD-L1 blockade in urothelial cancer. The data were produced by immunoSEQ multiplex PCR, yet TCRdb's version contains in-frame clones alone and is incomplete. The table records roughly 87,000 clones, roughly 90% of them present only once. Time point given: pretreatment peripheral blood. The sequencing used PBMCs, collected around atezolizumab (anti-PD-L1) treatment. These receptors were collected from a woman over 75 with urothelial cancer.

J is TRBJ1-4 and V is TRBV28; a possible D gene is TRBD1 (5 bases). CDR1 and CDR2 (germline): MDHEN, SYDVKM. V lost 6 bases, J lost 8 bases, and 16 bases lay in between. This CDR3 is built from 14 residues. CDR3 bases: TGTGCCAGCAGGGGGGGGGTCGCAGTGGAAAAACTGTTTTTT. The encoded protein is CASRGGVAVEKLFF.

The chain combines TRBV2 with TRBJ1-1; D gene uncertain. Germline V lookup: CDR1 SNHLY, CDR2 FYNNEI. CDR3 length: 13 amino acids. Between the trimmed V and J ends, which lost 7 bases and 0 bases, there was a span of 9 bases. CDR3 DNA: TGTGCCAGCATTCCAGGCCTGAACACTGAAGCTTTCTTT. This translates into CASIPGLNTEAFF.

The chain employs TRBV28 and TRBJ1-5; a weak D match, TRBD1 (5 bases). The germline gives CDR1 MDHEN, CDR2 SYDVKM. Trimming left V 1 base short and J 0 bases short, with 13 bases between. The CDR3 sequence is 17 residues long. CDR3: CASSLYFGGASNQPQHF. The CDR3 DNA is TGTGCCAGCAGTTTATACTTCGGGGGAGCTAGCAATCAGCCCCAGCATTTT.